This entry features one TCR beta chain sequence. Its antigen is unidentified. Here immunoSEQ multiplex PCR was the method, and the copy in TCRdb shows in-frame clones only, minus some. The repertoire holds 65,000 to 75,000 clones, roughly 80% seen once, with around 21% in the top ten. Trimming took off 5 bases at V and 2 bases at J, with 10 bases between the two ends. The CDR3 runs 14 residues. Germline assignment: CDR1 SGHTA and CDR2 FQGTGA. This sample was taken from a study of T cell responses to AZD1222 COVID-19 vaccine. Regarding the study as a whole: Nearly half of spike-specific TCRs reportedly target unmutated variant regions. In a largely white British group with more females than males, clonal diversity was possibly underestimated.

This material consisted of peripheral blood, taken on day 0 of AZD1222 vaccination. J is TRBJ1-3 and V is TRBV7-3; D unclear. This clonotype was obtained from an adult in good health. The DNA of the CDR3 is TGTGCCAGCAGCCCTACGGCGACTGGAAACACCATATATTTT. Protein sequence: CASSPTATGNTIYF.